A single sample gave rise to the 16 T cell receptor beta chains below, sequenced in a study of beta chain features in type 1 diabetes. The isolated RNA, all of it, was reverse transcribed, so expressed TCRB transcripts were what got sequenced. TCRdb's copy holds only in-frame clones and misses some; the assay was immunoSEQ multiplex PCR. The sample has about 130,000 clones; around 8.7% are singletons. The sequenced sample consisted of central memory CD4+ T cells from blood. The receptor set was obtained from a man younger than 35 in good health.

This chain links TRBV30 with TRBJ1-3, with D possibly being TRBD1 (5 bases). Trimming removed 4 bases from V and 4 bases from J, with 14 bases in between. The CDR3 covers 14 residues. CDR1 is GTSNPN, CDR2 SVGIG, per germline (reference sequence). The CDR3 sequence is CAWTRGLAGNTIYF. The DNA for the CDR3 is TGTGCCTGGACTCGGGGGTTAGCAGGAAACACCATATATTTT.

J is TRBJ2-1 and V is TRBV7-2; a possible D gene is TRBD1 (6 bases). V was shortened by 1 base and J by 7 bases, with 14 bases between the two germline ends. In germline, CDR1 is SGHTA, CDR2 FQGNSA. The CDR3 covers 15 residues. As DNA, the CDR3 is TGTGCCAGCAGCTTAGGTGCCAGGGACACGAATGAGCAGTTCTTC. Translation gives CASSLGARDTNEQFF.

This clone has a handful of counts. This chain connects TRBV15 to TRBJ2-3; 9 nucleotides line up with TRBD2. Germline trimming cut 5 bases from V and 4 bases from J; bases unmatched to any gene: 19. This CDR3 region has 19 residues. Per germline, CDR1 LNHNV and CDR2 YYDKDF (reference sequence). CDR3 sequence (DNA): TGTGCCACCAGCCAGACCCGGGGAGGGTTGCGGGGGGGGGCAGATACGCAGTATTTT. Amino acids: CATSQTRGGLRGGADTQYF.

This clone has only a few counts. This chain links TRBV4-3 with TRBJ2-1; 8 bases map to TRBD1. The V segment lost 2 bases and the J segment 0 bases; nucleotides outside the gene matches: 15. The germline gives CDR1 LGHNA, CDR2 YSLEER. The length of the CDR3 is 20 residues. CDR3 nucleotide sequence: TGCGCCAGCAGCCAACTACGTGGACAGGGATTCCCGATCTCCTACAATGAGCAGTTCTTC. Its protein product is CASSQLRGQGFPISYNEQFF.

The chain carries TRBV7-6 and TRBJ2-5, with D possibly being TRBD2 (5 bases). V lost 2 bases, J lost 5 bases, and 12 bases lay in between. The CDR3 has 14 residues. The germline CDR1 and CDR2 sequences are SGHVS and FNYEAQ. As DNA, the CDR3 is TGTGCCAGCAGCTTATCACCTAGCCAGGAGACCCAGTACTTC. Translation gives CASSLSPSQETQYF.

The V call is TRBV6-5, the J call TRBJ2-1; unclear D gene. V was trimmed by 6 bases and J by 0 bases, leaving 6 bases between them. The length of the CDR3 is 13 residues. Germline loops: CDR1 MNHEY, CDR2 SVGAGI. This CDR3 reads CASSDFSYNEQFF. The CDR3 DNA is TGTGCCAGCAGCGACTTCTCCTACAATGAGCAGTTCTTC.

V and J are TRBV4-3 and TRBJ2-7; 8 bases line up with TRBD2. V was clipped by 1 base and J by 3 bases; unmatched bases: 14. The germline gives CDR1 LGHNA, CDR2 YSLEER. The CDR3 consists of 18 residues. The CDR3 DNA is TGCGCCAGCAGCCAAGTCTCGGGGGGGGACACGGTTGGCTACGAGCAGTACTTC. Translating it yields CASSQVSGGDTVGYEQYF.

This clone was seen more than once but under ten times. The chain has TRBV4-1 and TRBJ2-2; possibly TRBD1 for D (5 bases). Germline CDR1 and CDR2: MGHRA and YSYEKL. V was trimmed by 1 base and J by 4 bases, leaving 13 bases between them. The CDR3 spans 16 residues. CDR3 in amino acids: CASSQVDIYLTGELFF. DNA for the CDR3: TGCGCCAGCAGCCAAGTGGACATTTATCTCACCGGGGAGCTGTTTTTT.

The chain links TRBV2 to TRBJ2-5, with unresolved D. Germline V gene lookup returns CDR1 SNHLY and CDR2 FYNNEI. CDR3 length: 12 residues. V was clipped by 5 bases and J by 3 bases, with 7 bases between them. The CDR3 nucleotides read TGTGCCAGCAGTCAACAAAAAGAGACCCAGTACTTC. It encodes CASSQQKETQYF.

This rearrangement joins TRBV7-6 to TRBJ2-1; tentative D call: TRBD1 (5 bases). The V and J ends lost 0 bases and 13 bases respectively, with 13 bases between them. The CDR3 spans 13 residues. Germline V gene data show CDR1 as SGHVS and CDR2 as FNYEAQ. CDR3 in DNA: TGTGCCAGCAGCTTAGCAGACTCAGGGATACAGTTCTTC. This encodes CASSLADSGIQFF.

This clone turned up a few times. In nucleotides, the CDR3 is TGTGCCAGCAGCTCGCGGGGACAGGGTCACGAGCAGTACTTC. Its protein product is CASSSRGQGHEQYF. The rearrangement links TRBV11-2 to TRBJ2-7, with 9 bases identical to TRBD1. The germline CDR1 and CDR2 sequences are SGHAT and FQNNGV. The V and J ends lost 4 bases and 5 bases, in that order; junction bases with no gene match: 6. The CDR3 totals 14 residues.

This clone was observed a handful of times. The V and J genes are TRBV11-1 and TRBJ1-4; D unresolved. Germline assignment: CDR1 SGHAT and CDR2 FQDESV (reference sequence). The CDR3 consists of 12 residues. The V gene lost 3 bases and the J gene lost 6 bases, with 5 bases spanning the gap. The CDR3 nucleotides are TGTGCCAGCAGCTTCGGGGATGAAAAACTGTTTTTT. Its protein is CASSFGDEKLFF.

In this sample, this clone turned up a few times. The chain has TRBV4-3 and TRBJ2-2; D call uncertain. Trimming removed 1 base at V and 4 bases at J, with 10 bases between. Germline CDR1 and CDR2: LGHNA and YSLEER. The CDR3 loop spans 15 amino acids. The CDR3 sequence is CASSQVGVSTGELFF. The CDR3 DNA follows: TGCGCCAGCAGCCAAGTTGGAGTTTCCACCGGGGAGCTGTTTTTT.

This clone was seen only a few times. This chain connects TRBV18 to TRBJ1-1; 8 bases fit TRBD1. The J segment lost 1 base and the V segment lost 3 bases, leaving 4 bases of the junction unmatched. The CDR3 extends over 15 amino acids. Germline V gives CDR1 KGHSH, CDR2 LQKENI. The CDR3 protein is CASSPTGVGNTEAFF. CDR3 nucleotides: TGTGCCAGCTCACCGACAGGGGTGGGGAACACTGAAGCTTTCTTT.

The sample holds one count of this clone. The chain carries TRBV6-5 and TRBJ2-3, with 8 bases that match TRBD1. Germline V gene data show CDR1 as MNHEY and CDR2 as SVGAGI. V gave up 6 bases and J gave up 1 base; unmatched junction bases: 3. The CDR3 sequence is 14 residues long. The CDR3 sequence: CASRDRVGTDTQYF. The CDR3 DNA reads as TGTGCCAGCAGGGACAGGGTAGGCACAGATACGCAGTATTTT.

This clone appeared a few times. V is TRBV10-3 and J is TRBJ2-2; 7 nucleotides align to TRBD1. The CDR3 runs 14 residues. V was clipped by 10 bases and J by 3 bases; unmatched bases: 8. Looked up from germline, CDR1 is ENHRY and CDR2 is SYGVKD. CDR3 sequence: CATLDRDHTGELFF. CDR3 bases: TGTGCCACCCTCGACAGGGACCACACCGGGGAGCTGTTTTTT.